These 10 T cell receptor beta chains came from one sample sequenced in a study of regulatory T cells in long-lasting Graves disease. Time point specified: persistent/refractory GD, antithyroid drugs over 5 years with positive TRAb. Making the TCR library involved RNA that had been extracted from PBMCs. In building TCR beta libraries, iRepertoire HTBI primers were used together with Arm-PCR of CDR3 regions. A single record per CDR3 protein comes from TCRdb applying MiXCR to the multiplex PCR reads. The sample lists some 450,000 distinct CDR3 sequences, about a quarter occurring once. This specimen was peripheral blood mononuclear cells (PBMCs), taken when the disease was refractory, from a patient treated with antithyroid drugs. These receptors were taken from a female donor with Graves disease.

Only a few counts were recorded for this clonotype. The germline gene is not matched at one end of the junction; a read error may be the cause. The V and J genes are TRBV7-8 and TRBJ1-2, with 7 bases matching TRBD1. The CDR3 runs to 17 residues. Germline V gives CDR1 SGHVS, CDR2 FQNEAQ. The CDR3 reads CTSSSWLQGFENYGYTF. CDR3 nucleotide sequence: TGTACCAGCAGCTCGTGGTTACAGGGGTTCGAGAACTATGGCTACACCTTC.

This clonotype was counted ten times or more. The chain recombines TRBV6-1 with TRBJ2-5; tentatively, D is TRBD1 (6 bases). The CDR3 totals 15 residues. Trimming pared 8 bases from V and 0 bases from J, leaving 16 bases between. Germline V gene data show CDR1 as MNHNS and CDR2 as SASEGT. This CDR3 is CASSHLGGHQETQYF. CDR3 DNA: TGTGCCAGCTCACACCTTGGGGGCCACCAAGAGACCCAGTACTTC.

In this sample, this clonotype turned up many times. The chain links TRBV20-1 to TRBJ2-7, with 14 bases lining up with TRBD2. CDR1 is DFQATT and CDR2 is SNEGSKA in the germline V gene (reference sequence). The CDR3 covers 15 residues. Germline trimming cut 6 bases from V and 6 bases from J; bases unmatched to any gene: 10. The CDR3 DNA sequence: TGCAGTGCGAGTCCGGGACTAGCGGGAGTTGCCGAGCAGTACTTC. This codes for CSASPGLAGVAEQYF.

This clonotype was seen a few times. The chain couples TRBV25-1 to TRBJ2-7; D perhaps matches TRBD2 (7 bases). This CDR3 region has 12 residues. The ends were cut back, 6 bases at V and 7 bases at J, with 13 bases in the middle. Germline assignment: CDR1 MGHDK and CDR2 SYGVNS. DNA of the CDR3: TGTGCCAGCAGAGGGGGAGGGTGGGAGCAGTACTTC. As protein: CASRGGGWEQYF.

The gene calls are TRBV6-9 and TRBJ2-3; D uncertain. CDR1 and CDR2 (germline): MNHGY, SVAAGI. Trimming shortened V by 0 bases and J by 4 bases, and 8 bases separated the two germline ends. The CDR3 has 14 residues. The DNA of the CDR3 is TGTGCCAGCAGTTATTCTAGTTATCCAGATACGCAGTATTTT. Translation gives CASSYSSYPDTQYF.

This clonotype came up many times. The rearrangement links TRBV28 to TRBJ2-7; D unclear. Trimming shortened V by 3 bases and J by 0 bases, and 9 bases separated the two germline ends. The CDR3 consists of 14 residues. Germline V lookup: CDR1 MDHEN, CDR2 SYDVKM. The CDR3 DNA is TGTGCCAGCAGTTTGTCAGATACCTCCTACGAGCAGTACTTC. Translating gives CASSLSDTSYEQYF.

This rearrangement joins TRBV5-1 to TRBJ2-2; D perhaps matches TRBD1 (6 bases). The CDR3 spans 17 residues. V shed 4 bases and J shed 0 bases, with 16 bases lying between them. From germline, CDR1 is SGHRS and CDR2 YFSETQ. The CDR3 sequence: CASSPKARGPNTGELFF. As DNA, the CDR3 is TGCGCCAGCAGCCCCAAGGCCAGGGGCCCGAACACCGGGGAGCTGTTTTTT.

This clonotype was detected many times. The V and J genes are TRBV6-5 and TRBJ2-7, with D hard to call. Germline V gives CDR1 MNHEY, CDR2 SVGAGI. The V end was cut by 2 bases, the J end by 5 bases, with 16 bases between. This CDR3 spans 15 amino acids. CDR3 sequence: CASSYRPPSNNEQYF. The CDR3 region has the DNA TGTGCCAGCAGTTACCGGCCACCCTCTAATAACGAGCAGTACTTC.

This clonotype was seen ten or more times. The V gene is TRBV12-5, the J gene TRBJ1-2; 7 positions agree with TRBD1. The V gene's germline CDR1 is LGHNT and CDR2 FRNRAP. This CDR3 has 13 residues. The V gene end was trimmed by 2 bases and the J gene end by 8 bases; junction bases not matched to a gene: 5. The CDR3 spells CASGLSGQTGYTF. CDR3 nucleotides: TGTGCTAGTGGTTTGTCGGGACAGACCGGCTACACCTTC.

This clonotype has just a few counts. This chain uses TRBV29-1 with TRBJ1-2, with 8 bases lining up with TRBD1. CDR1 and CDR2 (germline): SQVTM, ANQGSEA. CDR3 size: 12 residues. V trimming: 3 bases; J trimming: 8 bases; junction bases outside the gene matches: 5. The CDR3, as DNA: TGCAGCGTTGATCGGACAGGGTACGGCTACACCTTC. Translation gives CSVDRTGYGYTF.